This TCR beta chain is drawn from a study of vaccination effects on CD4 cells after COVID-19. Findings and limits, study-wide: Late after vaccination, infection- and vaccine-induced clones showed marked clonal contraction.

To note about this clone: Antigen specificity is unknown.

The culture ran for roughly ten days, and then CD4+ T cells were isolated. On day 3 and again on day 7, half the medium was replaced with IL-2 medium. This table comes from immunoSEQ multiplex PCR, and its TCRdb copy is limited to in-frame clones, with some not included. Of approximately 40,000 clones in the sample, roughly 82% are singletons; the top ten hold under 3%. This receptor was obtained from a human donor who received a COVID-19 vaccine. Here the sequenced sample was CD4+ T cells from PBMCs cultured without peptide, taken before COVID-19 vaccination.

This CDR3 reads CASRPGGQGANYGYTF. CDR3 DNA: TGTGCCAGCAGACCAGGGGGACAGGGGGCTAACTATGGCTACACCTTC. The V gene is TRBV7-2, the J gene TRBJ1-2; 11 bases fit TRBD1. The CDR3 length is 16 residues. Per the germline V gene, CDR1 is SGHTA and CDR2 is FQGNSA. V gave up 6 bases and J gave up 0 bases; unmatched junction bases: 6.